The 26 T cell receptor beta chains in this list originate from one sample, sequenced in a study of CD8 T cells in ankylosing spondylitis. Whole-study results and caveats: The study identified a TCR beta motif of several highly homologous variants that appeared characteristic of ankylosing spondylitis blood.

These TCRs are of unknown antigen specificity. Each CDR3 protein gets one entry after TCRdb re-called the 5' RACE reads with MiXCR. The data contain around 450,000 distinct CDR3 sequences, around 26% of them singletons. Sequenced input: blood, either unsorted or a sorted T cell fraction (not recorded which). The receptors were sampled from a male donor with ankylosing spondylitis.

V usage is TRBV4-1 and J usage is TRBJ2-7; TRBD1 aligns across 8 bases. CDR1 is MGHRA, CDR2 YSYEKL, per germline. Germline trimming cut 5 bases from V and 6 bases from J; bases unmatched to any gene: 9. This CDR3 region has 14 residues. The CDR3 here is CASSSPTGTGEQYV. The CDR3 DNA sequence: TGCGCCAGCAGCTCACCGACAGGGACAGGCGAGCAGTACGTC.

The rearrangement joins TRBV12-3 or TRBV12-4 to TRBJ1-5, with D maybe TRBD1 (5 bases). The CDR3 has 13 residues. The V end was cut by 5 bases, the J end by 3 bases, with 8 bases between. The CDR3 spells CASSRQNNQPQHF. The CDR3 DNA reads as TGTGCCAGCAGTAGACAGAACAATCAGCCCCAGCATTTT.

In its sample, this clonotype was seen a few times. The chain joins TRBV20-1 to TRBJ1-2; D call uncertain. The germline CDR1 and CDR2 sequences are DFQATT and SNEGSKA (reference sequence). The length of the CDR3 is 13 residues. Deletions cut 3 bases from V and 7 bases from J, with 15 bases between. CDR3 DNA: TGCAGTGCTAGGGATACCGAGGGAACTGGCTACACCTTC. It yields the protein CSARDTEGTGYTF.

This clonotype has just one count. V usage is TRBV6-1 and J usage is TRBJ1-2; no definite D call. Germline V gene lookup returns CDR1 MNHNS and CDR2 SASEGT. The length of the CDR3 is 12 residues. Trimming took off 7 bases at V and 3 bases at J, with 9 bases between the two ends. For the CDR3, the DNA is TGTGCCAGCACGATGACCGACTATGGCTACACCTTC. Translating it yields CASTMTDYGYTF.

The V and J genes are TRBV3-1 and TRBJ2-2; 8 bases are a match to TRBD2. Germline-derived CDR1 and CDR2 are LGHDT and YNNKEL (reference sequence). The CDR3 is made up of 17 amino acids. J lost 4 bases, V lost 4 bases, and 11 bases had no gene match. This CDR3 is CASSRERLATGTGELFF. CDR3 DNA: TGTGCCAGCAGCCGCGAGAGACTAGCGACTGGCACCGGGGAGCTGTTTTTT.

CDR3 bases: TGTGCCTGGAGACTAGCGGGAATCAATGAGCAGTTCTTC. It is translated as CAWRLAGINEQFF. The genes are TRBV30 and TRBJ2-1, with 10 bases that match TRBD2. CDR1 and CDR2 (germline): GTSNPN, SVGIG (reference sequence). The length of the CDR3 is 13 residues. Unmatched junction bases numbered 2, after V lost 3 bases and J lost 6 bases.

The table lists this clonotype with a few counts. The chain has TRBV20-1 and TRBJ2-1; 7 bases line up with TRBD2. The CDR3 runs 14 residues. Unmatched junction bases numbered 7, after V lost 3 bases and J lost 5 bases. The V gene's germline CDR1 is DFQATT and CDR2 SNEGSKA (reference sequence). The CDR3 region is CSASHGGRDNEQFF. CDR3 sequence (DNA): TGCAGTGCTAGCCACGGAGGGAGGGACAATGAGCAGTTCTTC.

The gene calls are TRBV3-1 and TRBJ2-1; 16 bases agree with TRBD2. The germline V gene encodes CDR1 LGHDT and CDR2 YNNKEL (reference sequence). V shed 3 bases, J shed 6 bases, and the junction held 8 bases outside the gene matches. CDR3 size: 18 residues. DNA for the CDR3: TGTGCCAGCAGCCACCCGGGACTAGCGGGAGGGTCCGGCAATGAGCAGTTCTTC. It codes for CASSHPGLAGGSGNEQFF.

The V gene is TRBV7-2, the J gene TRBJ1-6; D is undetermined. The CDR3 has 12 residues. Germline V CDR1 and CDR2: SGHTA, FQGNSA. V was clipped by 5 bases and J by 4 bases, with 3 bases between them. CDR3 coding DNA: TGTGCCAGCAGCGATTATAATTCACCCCTCCACTTT. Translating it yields CASSDYNSPLHF.

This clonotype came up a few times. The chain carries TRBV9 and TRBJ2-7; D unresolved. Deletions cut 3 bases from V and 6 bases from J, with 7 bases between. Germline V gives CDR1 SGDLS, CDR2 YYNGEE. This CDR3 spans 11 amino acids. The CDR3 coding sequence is TGTGCCAGCAGCGCCCCTCGCGAGCAGTACTTC. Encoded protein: CASSAPREQYF.

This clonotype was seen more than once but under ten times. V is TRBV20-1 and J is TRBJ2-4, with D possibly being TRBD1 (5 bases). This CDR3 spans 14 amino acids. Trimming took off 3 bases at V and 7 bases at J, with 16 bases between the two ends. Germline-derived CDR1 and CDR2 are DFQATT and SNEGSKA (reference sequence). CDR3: CSASRYRLTNIQYF. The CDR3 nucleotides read TGCAGTGCTAGTCGTTACAGGTTGACGAACATTCAGTACTTC.

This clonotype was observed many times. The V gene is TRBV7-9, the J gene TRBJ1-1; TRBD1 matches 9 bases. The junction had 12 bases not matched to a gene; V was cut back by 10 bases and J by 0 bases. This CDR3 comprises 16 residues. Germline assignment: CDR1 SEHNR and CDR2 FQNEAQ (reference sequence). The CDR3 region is CAILETGGSMNTEAFF. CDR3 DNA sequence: TGTGCCATATTGGAGACAGGGGGATCAATGAACACTGAAGCTTTCTTT.

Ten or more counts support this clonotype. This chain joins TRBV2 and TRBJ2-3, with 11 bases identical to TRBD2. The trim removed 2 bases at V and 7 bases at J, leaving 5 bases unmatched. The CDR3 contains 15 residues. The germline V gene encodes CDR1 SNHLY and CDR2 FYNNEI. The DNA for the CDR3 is TGTGCCAGCAGTGAAATAGCGGGAGGGCCATATACGCAGTATTTT. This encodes CASSEIAGGPYTQYF.

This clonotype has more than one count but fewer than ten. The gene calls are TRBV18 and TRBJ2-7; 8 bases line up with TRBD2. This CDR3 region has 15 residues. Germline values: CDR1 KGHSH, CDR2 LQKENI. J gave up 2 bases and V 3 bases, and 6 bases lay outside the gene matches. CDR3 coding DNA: TGTGCCAGCTCACCCGGACTAGCAGACGCCTACGAGCAGTACTTC. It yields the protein CASSPGLADAYEQYF.

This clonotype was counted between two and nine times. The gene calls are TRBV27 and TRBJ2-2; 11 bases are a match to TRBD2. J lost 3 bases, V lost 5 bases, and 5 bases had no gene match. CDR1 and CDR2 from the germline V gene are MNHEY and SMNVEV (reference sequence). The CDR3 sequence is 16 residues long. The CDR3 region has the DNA TGTGCCAGCAGTGGACTAGCGGGTGCTGACACCGGGGAGCTGTTTTTT. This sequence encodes CASSGLAGADTGELFF.

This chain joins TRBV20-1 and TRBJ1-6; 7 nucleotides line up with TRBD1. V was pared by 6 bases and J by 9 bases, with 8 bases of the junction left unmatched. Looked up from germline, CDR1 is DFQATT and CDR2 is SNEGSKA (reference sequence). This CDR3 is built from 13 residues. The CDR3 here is CSAHSGGGSPLHF. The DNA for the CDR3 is TGCAGTGCCCACTCAGGGGGTGGTTCACCCCTCCACTTT.

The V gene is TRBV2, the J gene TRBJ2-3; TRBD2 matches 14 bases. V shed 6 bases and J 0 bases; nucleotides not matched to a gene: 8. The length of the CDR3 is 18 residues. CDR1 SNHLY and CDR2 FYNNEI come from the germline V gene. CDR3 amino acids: CASRSGLAGGTSTDTQYF. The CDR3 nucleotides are TGTGCCAGCAGGTCCGGACTAGCGGGAGGTACTAGCACAGATACGCAGTATTTT.

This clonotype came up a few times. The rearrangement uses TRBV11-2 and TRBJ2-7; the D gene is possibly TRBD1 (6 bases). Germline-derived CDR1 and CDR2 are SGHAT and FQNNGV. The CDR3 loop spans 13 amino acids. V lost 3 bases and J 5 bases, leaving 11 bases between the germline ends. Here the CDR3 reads CASSFGQSDEQYF. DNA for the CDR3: TGTGCCAGCAGCTTCGGACAGAGCGACGAGCAGTACTTC.

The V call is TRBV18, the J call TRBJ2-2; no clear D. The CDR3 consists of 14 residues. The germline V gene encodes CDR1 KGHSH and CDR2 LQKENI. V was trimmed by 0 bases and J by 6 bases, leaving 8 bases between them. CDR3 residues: CASSPPSVSGELFF. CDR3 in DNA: TGTGCCAGCTCACCACCGAGTGTATCCGGGGAGCTGTTTTTT. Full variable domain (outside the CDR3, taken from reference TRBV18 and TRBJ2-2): NAGVMQNPRHLVRRRGQEARLRCSPMKGHSHVYWYRQLPEEGLKFMVYLQKENIIDESGMPKERFSAEFPKEGPSILRIQQVVRGDSAAYFCASSPPSVSGELFFGEGSRLTVL.

CDR3 protein: CASSQDGAGTTDTQYF. CDR3 nucleotide sequence: TGTGCCAGCAGCCAAGATGGGGCCGGGACCACAGATACGCAGTATTTT. The J gene is TRBJ2-3, the V gene TRBV4-2; D may correspond to TRBD1 or TRBD2 (5 bases each). Trimming stripped 0 bases from V and 2 bases from J, with 12 bases between. The CDR3 sequence is 16 residues long. Per germline, CDR1 LGHNA and CDR2 YNFKEQ.

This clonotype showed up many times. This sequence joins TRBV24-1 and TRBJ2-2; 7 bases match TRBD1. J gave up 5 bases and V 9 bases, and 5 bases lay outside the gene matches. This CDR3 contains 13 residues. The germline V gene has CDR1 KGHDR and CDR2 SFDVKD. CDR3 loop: CATGTEKTGELFF. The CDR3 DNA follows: TGTGCCACCGGGACAGAGAAAACCGGGGAGCTGTTTTTT.

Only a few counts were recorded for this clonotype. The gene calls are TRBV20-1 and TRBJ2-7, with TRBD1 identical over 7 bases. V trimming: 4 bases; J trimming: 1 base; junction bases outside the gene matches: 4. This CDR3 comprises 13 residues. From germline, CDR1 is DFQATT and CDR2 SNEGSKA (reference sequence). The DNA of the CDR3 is TGCAGTGCTACCAGACAGGGATCCTACGAGCAGTACTTC. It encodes CSATRQGSYEQYF.

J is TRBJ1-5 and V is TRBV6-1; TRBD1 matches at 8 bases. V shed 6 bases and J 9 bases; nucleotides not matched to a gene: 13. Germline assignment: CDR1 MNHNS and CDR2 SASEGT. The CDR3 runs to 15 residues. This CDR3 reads CASRTLRGRQSPQHF. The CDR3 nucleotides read TGTGCCAGCAGGACCCTCAGGGGGCGACAGTCGCCCCAGCATTTT.

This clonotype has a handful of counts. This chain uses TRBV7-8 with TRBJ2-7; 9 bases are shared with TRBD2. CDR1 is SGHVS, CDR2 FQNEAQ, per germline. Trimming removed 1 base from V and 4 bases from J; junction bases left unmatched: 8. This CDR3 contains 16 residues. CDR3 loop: CASSLGAGTSRYEQYV. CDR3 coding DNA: TGTGCCAGCAGCTTAGGTGCCGGGACTAGCAGGTACGAGCAGTACGTC.

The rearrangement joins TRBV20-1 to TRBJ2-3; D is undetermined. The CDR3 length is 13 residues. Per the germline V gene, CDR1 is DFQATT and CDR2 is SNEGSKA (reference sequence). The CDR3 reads CSRMSHSTDTQYF. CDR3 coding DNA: TGCAGCCGGATGTCTCATAGCACAGATACGCAGTATTTT.

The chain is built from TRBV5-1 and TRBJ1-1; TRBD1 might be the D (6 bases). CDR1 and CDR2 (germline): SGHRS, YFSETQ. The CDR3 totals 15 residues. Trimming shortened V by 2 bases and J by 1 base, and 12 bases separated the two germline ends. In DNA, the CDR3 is TGCGCCAGCAGCTTTACCGGGACACAGAACACTGAAGCTTTCTTT. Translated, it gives CASSFTGTQNTEAFF.